These 16 T cell receptor beta chains were all obtained from the same sample, sequenced in a study of blood T cells in healthy people across ages. It was with a sample-barcoded 5' primer and a J-beta primer mix that a second PCR of about 6 to 11 cycles was run. TCRdb itself ran the 5' RACE reads through MiXCR, one entry per CDR3 protein. Of 600,000 to 1,000,000 distinct CDR3 sequences listed, roughly 60% are singletons. The sequencing sample was made of blood. The receptors originated from a young man in good health.

The V call is TRBV5-6, the J call TRBJ2-1; D is ambiguous. Germline CDR1 is SGHDT and CDR2 is YYEEEE. The CDR3 extends over 14 amino acids. The ends were cut back, 9 bases at V and 2 bases at J, with 15 bases in the middle. CDR3 loop: CATALADTYNEQFF. The CDR3 region has the DNA TGTGCCACCGCGCTGGCAGACACCTACAATGAGCAGTTCTTC.

This rearrangement joins TRBV6-2 or TRBV6-3 to TRBJ1-2; no reliable D call. Germline CDR1 MNHEY, CDR2 SVGEGT. This CDR3 is built from 14 residues. V shed 6 bases and J shed 2 bases, with 13 bases lying between them. The chain's CDR3 is CASSESRKNYGYTF. The CDR3 DNA follows: TGTGCCAGCAGCGAATCGCGGAAGAACTATGGCTACACCTTC.

V gene TRBV24-1 combines with J gene TRBJ2-7; D is perhaps TRBD2 (6 bases). In germline, CDR1 is KGHDR, CDR2 SFDVKD. V was shortened by 6 bases and J by 2 bases, with 16 bases between the two germline ends. The CDR3 is 15 residues long. CDR3 DNA sequence: TGTGCCACCAGTCCGACGAGCGGGTCGCCCTACGAGCAGTACTTC. It codes for CATSPTSGSPYEQYF.

The chain joins TRBV6-6 to TRBJ2-7; 8 bases are shared with TRBD1. CDR1 is MNHNY, CDR2 SVGAGI, per germline (reference sequence). The CDR3 has 17 residues. V was clipped by 2 bases and J by 0 bases; unmatched bases: 9. The CDR3 reads CASSYPLTRGPSYEQYF. The CDR3 DNA reads TGTGCCAGCAGTTACCCTCTTACCAGGGGGCCCTCCTACGAGCAGTACTTC.

This clonotype was recorded only once. This sequence joins TRBV20-1 and TRBJ2-3; 7 nucleotides line up with TRBD2. Germline values: CDR1 DFQATT, CDR2 SNEGSKA (reference sequence). V lost 3 bases and J lost 5; bases outside the gene matches: 14. The CDR3 loop spans 16 amino acids. This CDR3 reads CSARPLAVKRGDTQYF. CDR3 DNA sequence: TGCAGTGCTAGGCCCCTAGCGGTCAAGAGGGGAGATACGCAGTATTTT.

The rearrangement links TRBV20-1 to TRBJ1-5; 7 bases are a match to TRBD1. V was clipped by 4 bases and J by 5 bases; unmatched bases: 5. This CDR3 has 13 amino acids. Germline CDR1 and CDR2: DFQATT and SNEGSKA (reference sequence). The CDR3 here is CSAIFQGDQPQHF. CDR3 sequence (DNA): TGCAGTGCTATATTCCAGGGGGATCAGCCCCAGCATTTT.

The rearrangement joins TRBV4-2 to TRBJ2-1; perhaps TRBD2 as D (7 bases). The length of the CDR3 is 15 residues. Germline V gives CDR1 LGHNA, CDR2 YNFKEQ. The V end was cut by 0 bases, the J end by 5 bases, with 11 bases between. CDR3 DNA sequence: TGTGCCAGCAGCCAAGAGGGGGGGCGACACAATGAGCAGTTCTTC. It yields the protein CASSQEGGRHNEQFF.

The chain joins TRBV28 to TRBJ2-3; the match to TRBD1 covers 8 bases. This CDR3 spans 15 amino acids. The V and J ends lost 5 bases and 5 bases, in that order; junction bases with no gene match: 9. Germline CDR1 reads MDHEN; CDR2 reads SYDVKM. Written as DNA, the CDR3 is TGTGCCAGCAGTCCGGACAGGGCTGACCGAGATACGCAGTATTTT. Protein product: CASSPDRADRDTQYF.

The chain combines TRBV12-3 or TRBV12-4 with TRBJ1-2, with D uncertain. V was clipped by 4 bases and J by 4 bases, with 16 bases between them. The CDR3 runs to 15 residues. The CDR3: CASSSTGSGGYGYTF. The CDR3 nucleotides are TGTGCCAGCAGTTCGACCGGGTCTGGAGGCTATGGCTACACCTTC.

This clonotype was counted only a few times. This sequence joins TRBV2 and TRBJ2-1; 12 bases line up with TRBD1. CDR1 and CDR2 (germline): SNHLY, FYNNEI. CDR3 size: 15 residues. The V and J ends lost 7 bases and 9 bases, in that order; junction bases with no gene match: 10. The CDR3 DNA sequence: TGTGCCAGCAAAGCTCCGGGACAGGGGGCCGGTGAGCAGTTCTTC. It codes for CASKAPGQGAGEQFF.

The sample holds one count of this clonotype. The chain has TRBV25-1 and TRBJ2-7; 8 bases line up with TRBD1. The CDR3 is 13 residues long. The germline V gene has CDR1 MGHDK and CDR2 SYGVNS. With 8 bases clipped from V and 5 bases from J, the junction kept 8 bases outside the gene matches. CDR3 sequence (DNA): TGTGCCAGCGGTAGACAGGGGTCCGACGAGCAGTACTTC. Its protein product is CASGRQGSDEQYF.

This clonotype was found a few times. V gene TRBV20-1 combines with J gene TRBJ1-2; 8 bases agree with TRBD1. Germline CDR1 DFQATT, CDR2 SNEGSKA (reference sequence). The CDR3 is made up of 13 amino acids. CDR3 amino acids: CRPGGAGNYGYTF. Written as DNA, the CDR3 is TGCAGACCAGGGGGCGCGGGCAACTATGGCTACACCTTC.

This clonotype appeared a single time. The chain carries TRBV11-2 and TRBJ2-4; 12 nucleotides align to TRBD2. The closer fit of TRBJ2-7 to the DNA end suggests the J call may be wrong. The CDR3 totals 15 residues. The germline V gene has CDR1 SGHAT and CDR2 FQNNGV. In DNA form, the CDR3 reads TGTGCCAGCAGCCCAAGACTAGCGGGAGTATACGAGCAGTACTTC. It yields the protein CASSPRLAGVYEQYF.

This clonotype was seen a single time. This sequence joins TRBV6-2 or TRBV6-3 and TRBJ2-1; possibly TRBD2 for D (5 bases). CDR1 is MNHEY and CDR2 is SVGEGT in the germline V gene. The CDR3 has 13 amino acids. V was shortened by 5 bases and J by 9 bases, with 14 bases between the two germline ends. Here the CDR3 DNA reads TGTGCCAGCAGTGACGGGGTCGATGGTGAGCAGTTCTTC. This sequence encodes CASSDGVDGEQFF.

V usage is TRBV6-5 and J usage is TRBJ2-1; D may be TRBD2 (5 bases). This CDR3 has 16 amino acids. V lost 0 bases to trimming and J lost 6 bases, with 15 bases between them. Germline loops: CDR1 MNHEY, CDR2 SVGAGI. CDR3 protein: CASSYSGRGEGNEQFF. CDR3 DNA: TGTGCCAGCAGTTACTCGGGCCGGGGAGAAGGCAATGAGCAGTTCTTC.

The gene calls are TRBV28 and TRBJ2-7, with D possibly TRBD2 on 6 matching bases. This CDR3 has 13 amino acids. Germline V gene data show CDR1 as MDHEN and CDR2 as SYDVKM. Trimming took 5 bases from V and 7 from J, leaving 15 bases between them. The CDR3: CASSPTPRGEQYF. The CDR3 DNA reads TGTGCCAGCAGTCCCACCCCTCGGGGGGAGCAGTACTTC.